Below, one T cell receptor (beta chain) is given with its context. Unmatched junction bases numbered 6, after V lost 0 bases and J lost 8 bases. The germline gives CDR1 SGHTA, CDR2 FQGNSA. This CDR3 region has 16 residues. The data belong to a study of blood T cell repertoires in COVID-19. Study-level information: The analysed material was cDNA or gDNA that came from T cells, B-cell-depleted T cells, or PBMCs.

Per the original data handling: It was from reference gene primer amplification that nucleated cell counts were estimated. Assay used: immunoSEQ multiplex PCR; TCRdb lists only in-frame clones, some missing. D and trimming come from the DNA, and the V and J calls and clone size come from that table. The repertoire includes about 250,000 clones, 90% of them detected once, and around 2.3% sits in the top ten. V and J are TRBV7-2 and TRBJ2-1; 11 nucleotides match TRBD2. The clonotype comes from a woman aged 55-70 years with COVID-19, enrolled during active disease. Sequences were obtained from peripheral blood. The CDR3 sequence: CASSLASGGAGYEQFF. The CDR3 DNA sequence: TGTGCCAGCAGCTTAGCTAGCGGGGGGGCCGGCTATGAGCAGTTCTTC.